These 26 T cell receptor beta chains originate from one sample sequenced in a study of cytomegalovirus exposure and HLA in healthy donors. With 60 Vbeta and 13 Jbeta primers, the PCR was carried out. Method: immunoSEQ multiplex PCR; TCRdb's copy keeps in-frame clones and lacks some. Its table lists some 120,000 clones. The sequenced sample consisted of PBMCs. These TCRs come from a man aged 18 to 29 in good health and CMV-seronegative.

The V and J genes are TRBV15 and TRBJ1-5; D call uncertain. Germline assignment: CDR1 LNHNV and CDR2 YYDKDF (reference sequence). The CDR3 runs to 13 residues. The germline V and J ends were trimmed by 5 bases and 4 bases, with 9 bases remaining between them. The CDR3 DNA is TGTGCCACCAGCTCTCAGACTAATCAGCCCCAGCATTTT. It codes for CATSSQTNQPQHF. Variable domain in full (rest from reference TRBV15 and TRBJ1-5): DAMVIQNPRYQVTQFGKPVTLSCSQTLNHNVMYWYQQKSSQAPKLLFHYYDKDFNNEADTPDNFQSRRPNTSFCFLDIRSPGLGDTAMYLCATSSQTNQPQHFGDGTRLSIL.

V usage is TRBV18 and J usage is TRBJ2-2; a weak D match, TRBD2 (6 bases). This CDR3 region has 14 residues. Trimming took 3 bases from V and 1 from J, leaving 6 bases between them. Germline CDR1 and CDR2: KGHSH and LQKENI. CDR3 DNA: TGTGCCAGCTCACCGGGAGGGAACACCGGGGAGCTGTTTTTT. Its translation is CASSPGGNTGELFF.

As DNA, the CDR3 is TGTGCCAGCAGCAGGGAGGTGGCTAGCGGGGGGTACAATGAGCAGTTCTTC. It codes for CASSREVASGGYNEQFF. The chain carries TRBV5-6 and TRBJ2-1; TRBD2 matches at 11 bases. The germline CDR1 and CDR2 sequences are SGHDT and YYEEEE. Germline trimming cut 4 bases from V and 4 bases from J; bases unmatched to any gene: 10. This CDR3 has 17 residues.

The CDR3 coding sequence is TGCGCCAGCAGCTCACAGGGGGACCAAGAGACCCAGTACTTC. This sequence encodes CASSSQGDQETQYF. The chain links TRBV5-1 to TRBJ2-5; 8 bases align to TRBD1. This CDR3 has 14 residues. Germline trimming cut 3 bases from V and 0 bases from J; bases unmatched to any gene: 1. CDR1 is SGHRS and CDR2 is YFSETQ in the germline V gene.

The J gene is TRBJ2-5, the V gene TRBV19; 8 bases align to TRBD1. Germline CDR1 LNHDA, CDR2 SQIVND (reference sequence). The CDR3 length is 16 residues. J lost 7 bases, V lost 5 bases, and 15 bases had no gene match. The CDR3 DNA is TGTGCCAGTAGTCCCCCTGGTAGGCAGGGGGCTGGGACCCAGTACTTC. This translates into CASSPPGRQGAGTQYF. The full variable domain, in which reference TRBV19 and TRBJ2-5 provide the parts outside the CDR3, is DGGITQSPKYLFRKEGQNVTLSCEQNLNHDAMYWYRQDPGQGLRLIYYSQIVNDFQKGDIAEGYSVSREKKESFPLTVTSAQKNPTAFYLCASSPPGRQGAGTQYFGPGTRLLVL.

The V call is TRBV2, the J call TRBJ1-6, with D hard to call. CDR1 is SNHLY, CDR2 FYNNEI, per germline. This CDR3 is built from 11 residues. The germline V and J ends were trimmed by 7 bases and 7 bases, with 5 bases remaining between them. CDR3 region: CASTGNSPLHF. For the CDR3, the DNA is TGTGCCAGCACAGGCAATTCACCCCTCCACTTT.

The chain uses TRBV4-2 and TRBJ2-3; no definite D call. There are 16 residues in the CDR3. Trimming shortened V by 0 bases and J by 3 bases, and 13 bases separated the two germline ends. CDR1 is LGHNA and CDR2 is YNFKEQ in the germline V gene. The CDR3: CASSQDTSSRTDTQYF. For the CDR3, the DNA is TGTGCCAGCAGCCAAGATACGTCGAGTCGAACAGATACGCAGTATTTT.

As concerns this clone: Other DNA sequences within the sample encode an identical CDR3. This sequence joins TRBV18 and TRBJ2-1; tentative D call: TRBD1 (5 bases). This CDR3 spans 15 amino acids. The V gene lost 6 bases and the J gene lost 2 bases, with 14 bases spanning the gap. In germline, CDR1 is KGHSH, CDR2 LQKENI. This CDR3 is CASSPGQPTYNEQFF. The DNA of the CDR3 is TGTGCCAGCTCCCCAGGGCAGCCGACCTACAATGAGCAGTTCTTC.

This rearrangement joins TRBV5-6 to TRBJ1-1, with a tentative D call TRBD1 (6 bases). This CDR3 is 16 amino acids long. Looked up from germline, CDR1 is SGHDT and CDR2 is YYEEEE. V lost 1 base and J lost 5, with 18 bases in between. The CDR3: CASSLLGGGADTEAFF. The CDR3 DNA sequence: TGTGCCAGCAGCTTGTTGGGGGGGGGCGCGGATACTGAAGCTTTCTTT.

The rearrangement links TRBV10-2 to TRBJ2-3, with 9 bases fitting TRBD1. V was pared by 9 bases and J by 4 bases, with 5 bases of the junction left unmatched. Germline V gene sequence: CDR1 WSHSY, CDR2 SAAADI. The CDR3 is 13 residues long. CDR3 nucleotide sequence: TGCGCCAGTGGGACAGGGAACGCAGATACGCAGTATTTT. It yields the protein CASGTGNADTQYF.

The chain combines TRBV11-2 with TRBJ1-5; D unresolved. The CDR3 extends over 15 amino acids. Trimming pared 5 bases from V and 0 bases from J, leaving 11 bases between. Germline V gene lookup returns CDR1 SGHAT and CDR2 FQNNGV. This chain's CDR3 is CASSAGINSNQPQHF. As DNA, the CDR3 is TGTGCCAGCAGCGCGGGCATCAATAGCAATCAGCCCCAGCATTTT.

The chain employs TRBV9 and TRBJ2-7; TRBD1 is a possible D gene (6 bases). CDR3 length: 14 residues. Trimming shortened V by 4 bases and J by 7 bases, and 18 bases separated the two germline ends. Germline V gives CDR1 SGDLS, CDR2 YYNGEE. CDR3 bases: TGTGCCAGCAGCCGGTCACAGGGATTCGGGGAGCAGTACTTC. This translates into CASSRSQGFGEQYF. Full variable domain (remainder filled in from reference TRBV9 and TRBJ2-7): DSGVTQTPKHLITATGQRVTLRCSPRSGDLSVYWYQQSLDQGLQFLIQYYNGEERAKGNILERFSAQQFPDLHSELNLSSLELGDSALYFCASSRSQGFGEQYFGPGTRLTVT.

The chain couples TRBV4-1 to TRBJ2-7; possibly TRBD2 for D (6 bases). Trimming stripped 0 bases from V and 1 base from J, with 7 bases between. CDR3 length equals 14 residues. The germline CDR1 and CDR2 sequences are MGHRA and YSYEKL. CDR3 bases: TGCGCCAGCAGCCAAGATGGGGGGTCCTACGAGCAGTACTTC. As protein: CASSQDGGSYEQYF.

This chain links TRBV19 with TRBJ1-3, with D tentatively TRBD1 (5 bases). The germline V and J ends were trimmed by 6 bases and 4 bases, with 16 bases remaining between them. The CDR3 length is 15 residues. The germline V gene encodes CDR1 LNHDA and CDR2 SQIVND (reference sequence). The CDR3 nucleotides are TGTGCCAGTAGCCCCTCGGGGGGATCCGGAAACACCATATATTTT. Amino acids: CASSPSGGSGNTIYF.

The rearrangement links TRBV6-5 to TRBJ1-5; 7 bases are a match to TRBD1. Germline assignment: CDR1 MNHEY and CDR2 SVGAGI. With 2 bases clipped from V and 3 bases from J, the junction kept 7 bases outside the gene matches. CDR3 length equals 16 residues. CDR3 in DNA: TGTGCCAGCAGTTACAGAGGGGGCGTTATCAATCAGCCCCAGCATTTT. Residues: CASSYRGGVINQPQHF.

The chain has TRBV29-1 and TRBJ1-2; 11 bases fit TRBD1. This CDR3 has 15 residues. J lost 4 bases, V lost 2 bases, and 6 bases had no gene match. Looked up from germline, CDR1 is SQVTM and CDR2 is ANQGSEA. CDR3: CSVETDRGLGYGYTF. CDR3 nucleotides: TGCAGCGTTGAAACGGACAGGGGGCTTGGCTATGGCTACACCTTC. The complete variable domain, with remaining parts taken from reference TRBV29-1 and TRBJ1-2, reads SAVISQKPSRDICQRGTSLTIQCQVDSQVTMMFWYRQQPGQSLTLIATANQGSEATYESGFVIDKFPISRPNLTFSTLTVSNMSPEDSSIYLCSVETDRGLGYGYTFGSGTRLTVV.

The V and J genes are TRBV30 and TRBJ2-5; TRBD2 matches at 12 bases. The tail of the sequence fits TRBJ2-7 better, so the J call may be wrong. Germline V gives CDR1 GTSNPN, CDR2 SVGIG (reference sequence). This CDR3 is 14 amino acids long. The CDR3 spells CAWTPGLAGSEQYF. CDR3 in DNA: TGTGCCTGGACGCCGGGACTAGCGGGTTCCGAGCAGTACTTC.

The chain has TRBV5-1 and TRBJ2-3; 10 bases match TRBD1. V was pared by 3 bases and J by 4 bases, with 14 bases of the junction left unmatched. Germline CDR1 is SGHRS and CDR2 is YFSETQ. This CDR3 contains 18 residues. CDR3 loop: CASSSVQGQGLLADTQYF. The CDR3 DNA reads TGCGCCAGCAGCTCGGTACAGGGACAGGGGTTATTGGCAGATACGCAGTATTTT.

The chain couples TRBV14 to TRBJ1-3; the D gene is possibly TRBD1 (5 bases). The CDR3 spans 14 residues. V lost 6 bases and J 2 bases, leaving 11 bases between the germline ends. The germline V gene has CDR1 SGHDN and CDR2 FVKESK. The CDR3 bases are TGTGCCAGCAGTCTACAGGTGGCTGGAAACACCATATATTTT. It specifies CASSLQVAGNTIYF.

This chain connects TRBV27 to TRBJ1-2; D is possibly TRBD1 (6 bases). Germline CDR1 is MNHEY and CDR2 is SMNVEV (reference sequence). The CDR3 length is 12 residues. Trimming took off 3 bases at V and 5 bases at J, with 7 bases between the two ends. The CDR3 DNA reads as TGTGCCAGCAGTTTCAGGGGATATGGCTACACCTTC. It specifies CASSFRGYGYTF.

The chain links TRBV5-8 to TRBJ1-2, with 9 bases that match TRBD1. Trimming removed 1 base from V and 11 bases from J; junction bases left unmatched: 9. This CDR3 is 14 amino acids long. CDR1 and CDR2 from the germline V gene are SGHTS and YDEGEE. The CDR3 coding sequence is TGTGCCAGCAGCTTGAAGGGACAGGGTACCCCTTACACCTTC. Translated: CASSLKGQGTPYTF. The variable domain in full, with the rest retrieved from reference TRBV5-8 and TRBJ1-2, is EAGVTQSPTHLIKTRGQQATLRCSPISGHTSVYWYQQALGLGLQFLLWYDEGEERNRGNFPPRFSGRQFPNYSSELNVNALELEDSALYLCASSLKGQGTPYTFGSGTRLTVV.

The gene calls are TRBV27 and TRBJ2-1, with 10 nucleotides matching TRBD2. Losses at the gene ends were 3 bases for V and 2 bases for J; bases not matched to a gene: 1. CDR3 length: 15 residues. Per germline, CDR1 MNHEY and CDR2 SMNVEV (reference sequence). The CDR3 reads CASSFGLAAYNEQFF. CDR3 in DNA: TGTGCCAGCAGTTTCGGACTAGCGGCCTACAATGAGCAGTTCTTC.

This chain uses TRBV28 with TRBJ2-5; 11 bases are a match to TRBD1. This CDR3 has 17 residues. Per the germline V gene, CDR1 is MDHEN and CDR2 is SYDVKM. V shed 5 bases and J 5 bases; nucleotides not matched to a gene: 13. In nucleotides, the CDR3 is TGTGCCAGCAGTGAATTTTTCGGACAGGGGGCGGGGGAGACCCAGTACTTC. It is translated as CASSEFFGQGAGETQYF.

The chain couples TRBV9 to TRBJ2-5; D is unclear. The CDR3 totals 16 residues. Germline CDR1 is SGDLS and CDR2 is YYNGEE. Trimming stripped 2 bases from V and 2 bases from J, with 16 bases between. CDR3 nucleotide sequence: TGTGCCAGCAGCGTCGATCCTTCGGCTAGACAAGAGACCCAGTACTTC. This encodes CASSVDPSARQETQYF.

The V call is TRBV5-4, the J call TRBJ1-2; possible D gene TRBD1, 5 bases. CDR3 length equals 19 residues. V was trimmed by 0 bases and J by 7 bases, leaving 28 bases between them. Germline CDR1 and CDR2: SGHNT and YYREEE (reference sequence). CDR3 protein: CASSLASGWGNRPGGGYTF. As DNA, the CDR3 is TGTGCCAGCAGCTTGGCCAGTGGTTGGGGGAATCGTCCGGGGGGTGGCTACACCTTC.

The chain joins TRBV27 to TRBJ2-5; TRBD1 matches at 8 bases. CDR3 size: 14 residues. With V trimmed by 3 bases and J by 3 bases, 3 bases remained unmatched. CDR1 is MNHEY and CDR2 is SMNVEV in the germline V gene (reference sequence). The CDR3: CASSFTTGEETQYF. CDR3 in DNA: TGTGCCAGCAGTTTCACGACAGGGGAAGAGACCCAGTACTTC.